The 25 T cell receptor beta chains below come from one sample, sequenced in a study of PD-1 blockade in classical Hodgkin lymphoma. The patients all showed relapse after autologous stem cell transplantation, while their brentuximab vedotin exposure varied. The method was immunoSEQ multiplex PCR; TCRdb's version includes in-frame clones alone and lacks a portion of them. Found here are roughly 81,000 clones, 80% to 95% of them singletons; the top ten hold over 2.5%. Material: peripheral blood mononuclear cells (PBMCs), obtained before the second cycle of nivolumab. Receptors were obtained from a human donor with classical Hodgkin lymphoma.

The gene calls are TRBV6-5 and TRBJ2-7; D is uncertain. The germline V and J ends were trimmed by 5 bases and 4 bases, with 15 bases remaining between them. This CDR3 contains 14 residues. CDR1 is MNHEY, CDR2 SVGAGI, per germline. The CDR3 loop is CASSPLRLGYEQYF. In DNA, the CDR3 is TGTGCCAGCAGTCCCCTTAGGTTAGGGTACGAGCAGTACTTC.

CDR3 sequence: CASRLTGGEQYF. As DNA, the CDR3 is TGTGCCAGCAGGTTGACAGGGGGCGAGCAGTACTTC. The genes are TRBV2 and TRBJ2-7, with 9 nucleotides matching TRBD1. The CDR3 is made up of 12 amino acids. Germline loops: CDR1 SNHLY, CDR2 FYNNEI. V was clipped by 6 bases and J by 6 bases; unmatched bases: 3.

The chain is built from TRBV4-1 and TRBJ2-7; 9 bases align to TRBD1. The CDR3 runs 15 residues. Germline V lookup: CDR1 MGHRA, CDR2 YSYEKL. Trimming removed 3 bases from V and 3 bases from J; junction bases left unmatched: 6. The CDR3 loop reads CASSHLRQGDYEQYF. CDR3 coding DNA: TGCGCCAGCAGCCACCTGAGACAGGGGGACTACGAGCAGTACTTC.

The J gene is TRBJ2-7, the V gene TRBV6-5, with a tentative D call TRBD1 (6 bases). The CDR3 length is 14 residues. V was trimmed by 6 bases and J by 2 bases, leaving 14 bases between them. Germline-derived CDR1 and CDR2 are MNHEY and SVGAGI. CDR3 protein: CASSDRTSTYEQYF. CDR3 nucleotide sequence: TGTGCCAGCAGCGACAGGACGTCGACCTACGAGCAGTACTTC.

The genes are TRBV10-3 and TRBJ2-7, with 7 bases aligning to TRBD1. CDR1 is ENHRY and CDR2 is SYGVKD in the germline V gene. This CDR3 comprises 16 residues. The ends lost 0 bases at V and 1 base at J; junction bases unmatched: 6. In nucleotides, the CDR3 is TGTGCCATCAGTGAGTCGTTCGACAGGGTATCCTACGAGCAGTACTTC. Amino acid sequence: CAISESFDRVSYEQYF.

The chain recombines TRBV10-3 with TRBJ1-2, with D maybe TRBD1 (6 bases). Germline assignment: CDR1 ENHRY and CDR2 SYGVKD. Between the trimmed V and J ends, which lost 0 bases and 8 bases, there was a span of 19 bases. This CDR3 is built from 16 residues. The CDR3 DNA reads TGTGCCATCAGTGAGTCGAATCCGGGGGCGATTGCCGGCTACACCTTC. Protein product: CAISESNPGAIAGYTF.

The chain employs TRBV4-1 and TRBJ2-2, with 8 bases aligning to TRBD1. In germline, CDR1 is MGHRA, CDR2 YSYEKL. CDR3 length equals 16 residues. J gave up 7 bases and V 3 bases, and 10 bases lay outside the gene matches. The CDR3 is CASSHRGQGAIGELFF. In DNA form, the CDR3 reads TGCGCCAGCAGCCACCGGGGGCAGGGGGCCATCGGGGAGCTGTTTTTT.

The chain uses TRBV29-1 and TRBJ1-6, with 8 bases aligning to TRBD1. V shed 7 bases, J shed 7 bases, and the junction held 6 bases outside the gene matches. The CDR3 totals 13 residues. Germline V gene sequence: CDR1 SQVTM, CDR2 ANQGSEA. In DNA, the CDR3 is TGCAGCGCCGCAACAGGGGGGAATTCACCCCTCCACTTT. Translated: CSAATGGNSPLHF.

This clone was seen a single time. The chain links TRBV2 to TRBJ2-7, with TRBD2 matching 7 bases. Trimming at V came to 8 bases and at J to 2 bases, leaving 0 bases not matched to a gene. The CDR3 is 11 residues long. The germline gives CDR1 SNHLY, CDR2 FYNNEI. The CDR3 DNA follows: TGTGCCAGCGCGGGAGCCTACGAGCAGTACTTC. Amino acids: CASAGAYEQYF.

J is TRBJ2-1 and V is TRBV15; unclear D gene. Germline values: CDR1 LNHNV, CDR2 YYDKDF (reference sequence). The CDR3 loop spans 13 amino acids. V dropped 0 bases and J dropped 8 bases, with 8 bases sitting between them. The chain's CDR3 is CATSRDRRDEQFF. DNA of the CDR3: TGTGCCACCAGCAGAGATCGTCGGGATGAGCAGTTCTTC. Combining the CDR3 with reference TRBV15 and TRBJ2-1 gives the whole variable domain DAMVIQNPRYQVTQFGKPVTLSCSQTLNHNVMYWYQQKSSQAPKLLFHYYDKDFNNEADTPDNFQSRRPNTSFCFLDIRSPGLGDTAMYLCATSRDRRDEQFFGPGTRLTVL.

The CDR3 sequence is CASSYRGGLEAFF. CDR3 sequence (DNA): TGTGCCAGCAGTTACAGGGGGGGGCTTGAAGCTTTCTTT. The chain links TRBV6-5 to TRBJ1-1, with D perhaps matching TRBD1 (6 bases). With 2 bases removed from V and 7 bases from J, the gap between germline ends came to 11 bases. The CDR3 length is 13 residues. The V gene's germline CDR1 is MNHEY and CDR2 SVGAGI.

The chain uses TRBV5-1 and TRBJ1-1, with a tentative D call TRBD1 (6 bases). The CDR3 sequence is 17 residues long. Germline loops: CDR1 SGHRS, CDR2 YFSETQ. The ends were cut back, 4 bases at V and 4 bases at J, with 23 bases in the middle. CDR3 nucleotide sequence: TGCGCCAGCAGCCAGTATAGAGGGGGGCGCGGGAGCACTGAAGCTTTCTTT. This codes for CASSQYRGGRGSTEAFF.

The chain is built from TRBV19 and TRBJ2-2, with D possibly matching TRBD2 (6 bases). The length of the CDR3 is 15 residues. V lost 11 bases and J 4 bases, leaving 20 bases between the germline ends. Germline lookup yields CDR1 LNHDA and CDR2 SQIVND (reference sequence). This CDR3 reads CAAQGGGTLTGELFF. The CDR3 DNA is TGTGCCGCCCAAGGCGGAGGGACCCTCACCGGGGAGCTGTTTTTT.

This clone was seen just once. J is TRBJ2-4 and V is TRBV28; no clear D gene. Trimming stripped 6 bases from V and 9 bases from J, with 15 bases between. The CDR3 is 13 amino acids. Germline V gene sequence: CDR1 MDHEN, CDR2 SYDVKM. CDR3 residues: CASSRNPVVIQYF. DNA of the CDR3: TGTGCCAGCAGCCGAAATCCGGTAGTCATTCAGTACTTC.

The chain combines TRBV6-5 with TRBJ2-2; 9 bases map to TRBD1. The CDR3 runs 15 residues. The V and J ends lost 2 bases and 6 bases, in that order; junction bases with no gene match: 4. CDR1 is MNHEY and CDR2 is SVGAGI in the germline V gene. The CDR3 reads CASSYGTGSPGELFF. The CDR3 DNA reads TGTGCCAGCAGTTACGGGACAGGGAGTCCCGGGGAGCTGTTTTTT.

This clone was recorded only once. The genes are TRBV11-1 and TRBJ1-1, with TRBD1 as a possible D gene (5 bases). This CDR3 has 15 residues. CDR1 and CDR2 (germline): SGHAT, FQDESV (reference sequence). V was clipped by 2 bases and J by 2 bases, with 12 bases between them. Here the CDR3 DNA reads TGTGCCAGCAGCTTATTGGGGCAGCTAAACACTGAAGCTTTCTTT. The encoded protein is CASSLLGQLNTEAFF.

This chain links TRBV6-1 with TRBJ2-1; unclear D gene. V lost 7 bases to trimming and J lost 3 bases, with 13 bases between them. CDR1 and CDR2 from the germline V gene are MNHNS and SASEGT. The CDR3 consists of 14 residues. In DNA form, the CDR3 reads TGTGCCAGCATTGGGCCAGGCCACTACAATGAGCAGTTCTTC. Residues: CASIGPGHYNEQFF.

V gene TRBV27 combines with J gene TRBJ2-1, with TRBD2 identical over 11 bases. Germline V gives CDR1 MNHEY, CDR2 SMNVEV (reference sequence). V gave up 6 bases and J gave up 8 bases; unmatched junction bases: 9. The CDR3 is made up of 15 amino acids. The DNA of the CDR3 is TGTGCCAGCAGCCTCACTAGCGGGAGTGTCTATGAGCAGTTCTTC. As protein: CASSLTSGSVYEQFF.

The chain's CDR3 is CASSLVGNEQFF. CDR3 in DNA: TGTGCCAGCAGCTTAGTAGGCAATGAGCAGTTCTTC. The rearrangement joins TRBV11-3 to TRBJ2-1; no clear D gene. The CDR3 runs to 12 residues. Germline V gives CDR1 SGHNT, CDR2 YENEEA. V lost 1 base and J lost 6, with 4 bases in between.

This chain links TRBV19 with TRBJ2-7; the D call may be TRBD1 or TRBD2 (5 bases each). Per germline, CDR1 LNHDA and CDR2 SQIVND (reference sequence). V lost 6 bases and J 6 bases, leaving 21 bases between the germline ends. This CDR3 has 15 residues. CDR3 region: CASRPGPTRVTEQYF. The CDR3 region has the DNA TGTGCCAGTAGACCGGGACCTACTAGGGTTACCGAGCAGTACTTC.

The chain couples TRBV6-4 to TRBJ2-2; maybe TRBD2 (5 bases). The V and J ends lost 7 bases and 3 bases respectively, with 18 bases between them. This CDR3 has 16 residues. CDR1 and CDR2 (germline): MRHNA, SNTAGT. The CDR3 loop is CASIVGWECYTGELFF. The CDR3 DNA follows: TGTGCCAGCATAGTTGGTTGGGAGTGTTACACCGGGGAGCTGTTTTTT.

V is TRBV7-9 and J is TRBJ2-5; 7 positions agree with TRBD2. CDR3 length: 14 amino acids. Losses at the gene ends were 5 bases for V and 0 bases for J; bases not matched to a gene: 3. The germline CDR1 and CDR2 sequences are SEHNR and FQNEAQ (reference sequence). The CDR3 coding sequence is TGTGCCAGCAGCCCACTAGCGAACCAAGAGACCCAGTACTTC. Its protein product is CASSPLANQETQYF.

The V and J genes are TRBV7-9 and TRBJ1-1, with D hard to call. CDR1 is SEHNR, CDR2 FQNEAQ, per germline (reference sequence). There are 14 residues in the CDR3. Trimming removed 5 bases at V and 1 base at J, with 11 bases between. The CDR3 nucleotides are TGTGCCAGCAGCCCAATGCGGGGGAACACTGAAGCTTTCTTT. It translates to CASSPMRGNTEAFF.

The gene calls are TRBV7-6 and TRBJ2-5, with 9 bases lining up with TRBD2. Germline CDR1 is SGHVS and CDR2 is FNYEAQ. This CDR3 spans 16 amino acids. With 5 bases clipped from V and 4 bases from J, the junction kept 11 bases outside the gene matches. The CDR3 sequence: CASSIRAGGGGETQYF. CDR3 DNA sequence: TGTGCCAGCAGCATTCGAGCGGGAGGAGGGGGAGAGACCCAGTACTTC. The entire variable domain, with the rest obtained from reference TRBV7-6 and TRBJ2-5, is as follows: GAGVSQSPRYKVTKRGQDVALRCDPISGHVSLYWYRQALGQGPEFLTYFNYEAQQDKSGLPNDRFSAERPEGSISTLTIQRTEQRDSAMYRCASSIRAGGGGETQYFGPGTRLLVL.

The chain joins TRBV6-6 to TRBJ2-1; D perhaps matches TRBD2 (5 bases). The CDR3 contains 15 residues. The V end lost 7 bases, the J end lost 4 bases, and 17 bases lay between the germline ends. Germline V gene sequence: CDR1 MNHNY, CDR2 SVGAGI (reference sequence). The CDR3 is CASTDPSGIYNEQFF. In DNA, the CDR3 is TGTGCCAGCACCGACCCCAGCGGTATTTACAATGAGCAGTTCTTC.